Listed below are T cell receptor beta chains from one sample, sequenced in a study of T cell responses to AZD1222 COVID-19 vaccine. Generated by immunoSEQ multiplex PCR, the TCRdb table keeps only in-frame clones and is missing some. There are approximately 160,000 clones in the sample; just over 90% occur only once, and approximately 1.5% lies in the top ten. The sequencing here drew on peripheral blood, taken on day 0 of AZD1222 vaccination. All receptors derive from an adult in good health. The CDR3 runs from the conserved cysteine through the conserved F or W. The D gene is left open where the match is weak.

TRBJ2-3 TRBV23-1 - CASSPTGTEGDTQYF TGCGCCAGCAGTCCCACGGGGACTGAAGGAGATACGCAGTATTTT
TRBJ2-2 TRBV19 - CAMGKNANTGELFF TGTGCCATGGGGAAGAACGCGAACACCGGGGAGCTGTTTTTT
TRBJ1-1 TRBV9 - CASSVGGDRTEAFF TGTGCCAGCAGCGTTGGTGGAGATCGCACTGAAGCTTTCTTT
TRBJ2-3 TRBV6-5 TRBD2 CASRQRGITDTQYF TGTGCCAGCAGGCAGCGGGGGATCACAGATACGCAGTATTTT
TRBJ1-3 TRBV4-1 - CASSQDERGRLHSGNTIYF TGCGCCAGCAGCCAAGACGAGAGGGGCAGGCTGCACTCTGGAAACACCATATATTTT
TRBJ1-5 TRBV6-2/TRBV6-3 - CASSLGVGVSNQPQHF TGTGCCAGCAGTTTAGGGGTGGGGGTTAGTAATCAGCCCCAGCATTTT
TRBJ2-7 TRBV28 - CASRITGRSYEQYF TGTGCCAGCAGAATCACAGGTCGATCCTACGAGCAGTACTTC
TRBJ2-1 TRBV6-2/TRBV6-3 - CASSYNRVRLDEQFF TGTGCCAGCAGTTACAACCGGGTCAGGTTGGATGAGCAGTTCTTC
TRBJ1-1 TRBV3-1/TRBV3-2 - CASSGSRVMTGAFF TGTGCCAGCAGCGGGTCCAGGGTGATGACGGGAGCTTTCTTT
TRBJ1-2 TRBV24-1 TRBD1 CATSDYRGHGYTF TGTGCCACCAGTGATTATAGGGGGCATGGCTACACCTTC
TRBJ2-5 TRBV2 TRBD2 CASRLAVGGSQTQYF TGTGCCAGCAGACTAGCGGTGGGAGGGTCCCAGACCCAGTACTTC
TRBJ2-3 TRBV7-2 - CAGSTGRTDTQYF TGTGCCGGCTCGACGGGGCGCACAGATACGCAGTATTTT
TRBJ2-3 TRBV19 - CASSISDTQYF TGTGCCAGTAGTATCTCAGATACGCAGTATTTT
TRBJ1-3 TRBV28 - CASQPVLEDTIYF TGTGCCAGTCAACCAGTACTGGAAGACACCATATATTTT
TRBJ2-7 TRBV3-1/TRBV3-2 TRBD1 CASSQPGQGTYEQYF TGTGCCAGCAGCCAGCCGGGACAGGGTACCTACGAGCAGTACTTC
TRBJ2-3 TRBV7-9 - CASSFGLTDTQYF TGTGCCAGCAGCTTCGGCCTCACAGATACGCAGTATTTT
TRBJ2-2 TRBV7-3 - CASSRDQSGELFF TGTGCCAGCAGCCGGGACCAATCCGGGGAGCTGTTTTTT
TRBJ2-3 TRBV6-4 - CASSEGSRSTDTQYF TGTGCCAGCAGTGAAGGTAGCCGAAGCACAGATACGCAGTATTTT
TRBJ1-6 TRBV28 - CASIPGGASYNSPLHF TGTGCCAGCATCCCCGGGGGGGCCTCCTATAATTCACCCCTCCACTTT
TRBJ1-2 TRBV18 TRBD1 CASSPWARPLEGQGHYGYTF TGTGCCAGCTCACCTTGGGCTCGACCGCTGGAGGGACAGGGGCACTATGGCTACACCTTC